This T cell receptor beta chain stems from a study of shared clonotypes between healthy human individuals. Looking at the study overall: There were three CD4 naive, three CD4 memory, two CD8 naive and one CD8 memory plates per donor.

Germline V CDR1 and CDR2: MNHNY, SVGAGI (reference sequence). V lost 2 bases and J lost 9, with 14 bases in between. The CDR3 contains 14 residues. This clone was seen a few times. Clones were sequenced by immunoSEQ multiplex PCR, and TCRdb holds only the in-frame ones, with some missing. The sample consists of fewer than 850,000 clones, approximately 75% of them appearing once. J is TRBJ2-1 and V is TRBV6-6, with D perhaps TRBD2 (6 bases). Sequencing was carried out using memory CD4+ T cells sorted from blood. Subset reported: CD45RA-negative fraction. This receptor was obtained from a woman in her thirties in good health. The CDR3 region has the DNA TGTGCCAGCAGTTACCTAGGATTGGGGGGTGAGCAGTTCTTC. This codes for CASSYLGLGGEQFF.